A single sample is the source of the 29 T cell receptor beta chains below, sequenced in a study of CD8+CD57+ T cells in acquired aplastic anemia. TCR beta VDJ combinations and CDR3 sequences were profiled from genomic DNA. Using its own MiXCR run on the reads, TCRdb lists one record per CDR3 protein. The sample lists around 190,000 distinct CDR3 sequences; over 60% were seen once. The sample taken for sequencing was sorted CD4+, CD8+, or CD8+CD57+ T cells (not recorded which) from PBMCs. The receptor source for this set is a human donor in good health.

This chain's CDR3 is CASNTGAGETQYF. The DNA of the CDR3 is TGTGCCAGCAACACGGGTGCCGGGGAGACCCAGTACTTC. The chain employs TRBV7-3 and TRBJ2-5; no clear D gene. Germline values: CDR1 SGHTA, CDR2 FQGTGA. CDR3 size: 13 residues. V lost 7 bases and J 5 bases, leaving 14 bases between the germline ends.

This clonotype has at least ten counts. The gene calls are TRBV11-3 and TRBJ2-1; 10 nucleotides align to TRBD2. The V gene end was trimmed by 1 base and the J gene end by 3 bases; junction bases not matched to a gene: 6. Germline V lookup: CDR1 SGHNT, CDR2 YENEEA. This CDR3 spans 17 amino acids. CDR3 DNA sequence: TGTGCCAGCAGCTTAGGATCCGGGACTAGCGTCTACAATGAGCAGTTCTTC. It is translated as CASSLGSGTSVYNEQFF.

The CDR3 protein is CSARGLGEETQYF. In nucleotides, the CDR3 is TGCAGTGCTCGGGGTCTAGGGGAAGAGACCCAGTACTTC. This chain links TRBV20-1 with TRBJ2-5; either TRBD1 or TRBD2 may supply D (5 bases each). Trimming removed 5 bases from V and 3 bases from J, with 13 bases in between. The CDR3 has 13 amino acids. CDR1 DFQATT and CDR2 SNEGSKA come from the germline V gene (reference sequence).

This chain joins TRBV7-2 and TRBJ2-5; D may be TRBD1 (5 bases). V was clipped by 3 bases and J by 2 bases, with 13 bases between them. Germline CDR1 is SGHTA and CDR2 is FQGNSA. The CDR3 extends over 15 amino acids. The CDR3 protein is CASSFSREKQETQYF. CDR3 DNA sequence: TGTGCCAGCAGCTTTAGCAGGGAAAAGCAAGAGACCCAGTACTTC.

A remark on this clonotype: One junction end disagrees with the germline gene, perhaps due to a read error. The J gene is TRBJ2-5, the V gene TRBV5-5; D unresolved. Germline V lookup: CDR1 SGHKS, CDR2 YYEKEE (reference sequence). The CDR3 sequence is 15 residues long. CDR3 amino acids: CAGSLVGLPVQTQYF. CDR3 coding DNA: TGTGCCGGCAGCTTGGTTGGGCTCCCAGTACAGACCCAGTACTTC.

This clonotype has at least ten counts. V is TRBV7-9 and J is TRBJ2-7; D is uncertain. With 5 bases removed from V and 3 bases from J, the gap between germline ends came to 17 bases. The CDR3 consists of 15 residues. Germline CDR1 is SEHNR and CDR2 is FQNEAQ (reference sequence). Here the CDR3 reads CASSQTASLYYEQYF. The CDR3 DNA reads TGTGCCAGCAGCCAAACAGCCAGTCTTTACTACGAGCAGTACTTC.

V usage is TRBV7-9 and J usage is TRBJ2-1; TRBD1 is a possible D gene (5 bases). CDR1 is SEHNR, CDR2 FQNEAQ, per germline (reference sequence). V lost 1 base to trimming and J lost 5 bases, with 12 bases between them. The CDR3 is made up of 15 amino acids. CDR3 coding DNA: TGTGCCAGCAGCTTAGTGGGGCCGTTAAACAATGAGCAGTTCTTC. This translates into CASSLVGPLNNEQFF. Supplemented by reference TRBV7-9 and TRBJ2-1, the full variable domain reads DTGVSQNPRHKITKRGQNVTFRCDPISEHNRLYWYRQTLGQGPEFLTYFQNEAQLEKSRLLSDRFSAERPKGSFSTLEIQRTEQGDSAMYLCASSLVGPLNNEQFFGPGTRLTVL.

This clonotype has only a few counts. Mismatch with germline at one junction end may stem from a read error. CDR3 nucleotides: TGTGCCACCAGCAGAGATCGCGAACAGAGCTTC. The encoded protein is CATSRDREQSF. The chain combines TRBV15 with TRBJ1-2; no definite D call. The CDR3 extends over 11 amino acids. Germline loops: CDR1 LNHNV, CDR2 YYDKDF (reference sequence).

This clonotype has only a few counts. The chain joins TRBV7-2 to TRBJ2-7, with D unresolved. Trimming removed 2 bases from V and 4 bases from J, with 12 bases in between. The CDR3 spans 14 residues. CDR1 SGHTA and CDR2 FQGNSA come from the germline V gene. CDR3 residues: CASSLSRSVYEQYF. CDR3 in DNA: TGTGCCAGCAGCTTATCGCGGTCGGTTTACGAGCAGTACTTC.

In this sample, this clonotype turned up many times. This chain uses TRBV29-1 with TRBJ1-3; D is unresolved. CDR3 length equals 12 residues. V was pared by 5 bases and J by 0 bases, with 5 bases between. Germline loops: CDR1 SQVTM, CDR2 ANQGSEA. The CDR3 is CSVSYSGNTIYF. The CDR3 DNA sequence: TGCAGCGTTTCTTACTCTGGAAACACCATATATTTT.

V and J are TRBV2 and TRBJ2-2; D gene ambiguous. Between the trimmed V and J ends, which lost 4 bases and 1 base, there was a span of 7 bases. Germline V gene sequence: CDR1 SNHLY, CDR2 FYNNEI. The CDR3 has 14 amino acids. CDR3 protein: CASSVGRNTGELFF. CDR3 bases: TGTGCCAGCAGTGTCGGCAGGAACACCGGGGAGCTGTTTTTT.

Ten or more counts support this clonotype. V is TRBV4-1 and J is TRBJ2-7; a possible D gene is TRBD1 (5 bases). Trimming took 8 bases from V and 6 from J, leaving 23 bases between them. Per the germline V gene, CDR1 is MGHRA and CDR2 is YSYEKL. The CDR3 is 15 amino acids. CDR3 sequence reads: CASGSFQGGVPEQYF. The CDR3 region has the DNA TGCGCCAGCGGCTCTTTTCAGGGTGGGGTACCCGAGCAGTACTTC.

The chain recombines TRBV24-1 with TRBJ2-1; D call uncertain. This CDR3 region has 14 residues. Germline V lookup: CDR1 KGHDR, CDR2 SFDVKD. V was cut by 9 bases and J by 7 bases, with 18 bases left in between. The CDR3 DNA follows: TGTGCCACCTGGGCTGGCGCCGAGAGGAATGAGCAGTTCTTC. Translated: CATWAGAERNEQFF.

The rearrangement links TRBV29-1 to TRBJ1-2, with 7 bases matching TRBD1. The CDR3 runs 13 residues. Germline V gene data show CDR1 as SQVTM and CDR2 as ANQGSEA. The V gene end was trimmed by 5 bases and the J gene end by 7 bases; junction bases not matched to a gene: 10. Here the CDR3 DNA reads TGCAGCGTTTCTGAGACAGGGAGGCTTGGCTACACCTTC. Translated: CSVSETGRLGYTF.

This chain connects TRBV5-6 to TRBJ2-7; D perhaps matches TRBD1 (5 bases). The length of the CDR3 is 13 residues. The germline V gene encodes CDR1 SGHDT and CDR2 YYEEEE. Trimming took off 4 bases at V and 1 base at J, with 9 bases between the two ends. CDR3 region: CASSLQESYEQYF. Here the CDR3 DNA reads TGTGCCAGCAGCCTACAGGAGTCCTACGAGCAGTACTTC.

This clonotype has at least ten counts. The rearrangement uses TRBV11-2 and TRBJ1-2; 9 nucleotides line up with TRBD1. Germline loops: CDR1 SGHAT, CDR2 FQNNGV. The CDR3 extends over 13 amino acids. J gave up 12 bases and V 0 bases, and 5 bases lay outside the gene matches. CDR3 nucleotide sequence: TGTGCCAGCAGCTTAGAAGGGTGGACAGGGGACACCTTC. This translates into CASSLEGWTGDTF.

The chain employs TRBV10-3 and TRBJ1-3; D remains unclear. V dropped 0 bases and J dropped 0 bases, with 6 bases sitting between them. The CDR3 is made up of 15 amino acids. Germline values: CDR1 ENHRY, CDR2 SYGVKD. This CDR3 reads CAISESSSSGNTIYF. Here the CDR3 DNA reads TGTGCCATCAGTGAGTCGTCGAGCTCTGGAAACACCATATATTTT.

The rearrangement links TRBV24-1 to TRBJ1-3; unclear D gene. Trimming pared 6 bases from V and 0 bases from J, leaving 14 bases between. The CDR3 is made up of 16 amino acids. Germline CDR1 and CDR2: KGHDR and SFDVKD. CDR3 nucleotide sequence: TGTGCCACCAGTTTTGGAACTTCGAGCTCTGGAAACACCATATATTTT. Residues: CATSFGTSSSGNTIYF.

The genes are TRBV6-5 and TRBJ1-6; D unclear. The CDR3 is 15 residues long. V shed 4 bases and J shed 2 bases, with 9 bases lying between them. Germline V lookup: CDR1 MNHEY, CDR2 SVGAGI. CDR3 DNA sequence: TGTGCCAGCAGTTTTCGGGTCCCCTATAATTCACCCCTCCACTTT. It codes for CASSFRVPYNSPLHF.

This clonotype was recorded a few times. CDR3 nucleotide sequence: TGTGCCAGCAACCTACTAGTCCCGAACACCGGGGAGCTGTTTTTT. This sequence encodes CASNLLVPNTGELFF. This chain joins TRBV11-2 and TRBJ2-2, with D possibly being TRBD2 (5 bases). This CDR3 contains 15 residues. Trimming removed 7 bases at V and 0 bases at J, with 12 bases between. From germline, CDR1 is SGHAT and CDR2 FQNNGV. The full variable domain, rest sourced from reference TRBV11-2 and TRBJ2-2, is EAGVAQSPRYKIIEKRQSVAFWCNPISGHATLYWYQQILGQGPKLLIQFQNNGVVDDSQLPKDRFSAERLKGVDSTLKIQPAKLEDSAVYLCASNLLVPNTGELFFGEGSRLTVL.

CDR3 protein: CASSEADSNNSPLHF. The CDR3 region has the DNA TGTGCCAGCAGTGAAGCGGACAGCAATAATTCACCCCTCCACTTT. The J gene is TRBJ1-6, the V gene TRBV2; possible D gene TRBD1, 6 bases. This CDR3 is 15 amino acids long. Between the trimmed V and J ends, which lost 0 bases and 5 bases, there was a span of 8 bases. Germline V CDR1 and CDR2: SNHLY, FYNNEI.

The V gene is TRBV29-1, the J gene TRBJ2-2; TRBD1 might be the D (6 bases). The CDR3 sequence is 15 residues long. CDR1 SQVTM and CDR2 ANQGSEA come from the germline V gene. Trimming stripped 8 bases from V and 1 base from J, with 17 bases between. CDR3 coding DNA: TGCAGCTCACCACCAGGGGAAGTGAACACCGGGGAGCTGTTTTTT. Encoded protein: CSSPPGEVNTGELFF.

This clonotype was seen just once. This chain joins TRBV10-2 and TRBJ1-1, with 8 bases matching TRBD1. V shed 6 bases and J 0 bases; nucleotides not matched to a gene: 12. The germline CDR1 and CDR2 sequences are WSHSY and SAAADI. CDR3 length: 17 residues. CDR3 loop: CASRAGGFGRMNTEAFF. The CDR3 nucleotides read TGCGCCAGCAGGGCAGGGGGCTTCGGCCGGATGAACACTGAAGCTTTCTTT.

This clonotype appeared many times. The chain couples TRBV25-1 to TRBJ1-1; tentatively, D is TRBD1 (5 bases). Per germline, CDR1 MGHDK and CDR2 SYGVNS. The CDR3 consists of 12 residues. Trimming took off 6 bases at V and 5 bases at J, with 10 bases between the two ends. The CDR3 DNA sequence: TGTGCCAGCAGGGTTGGGGGAACTGAAGCTTTCTTT. This translates into CASRVGGTEAFF.

The CDR3 loop reads CASSPGQGPYEQYF. In DNA, the CDR3 is TGTGCCAGCAGTCCTGGACAGGGCCCGTACGAGCAGTACTTC. The V and J genes are TRBV7-9 and TRBJ2-7; TRBD1 matches at 8 bases. Losses at the gene ends were 6 bases for V and 4 bases for J; bases not matched to a gene: 8. Germline values: CDR1 SEHNR, CDR2 FQNEAQ (reference sequence). The CDR3 extends over 14 amino acids.

This sequence joins TRBV7-2 and TRBJ1-5, with no clear D. This CDR3 region has 13 residues. The germline CDR1 and CDR2 sequences are SGHTA and FQGNSA. The V end lost 5 bases, the J end lost 5 bases, and 10 bases lay between the germline ends. The CDR3: CASSPSGDQPQHF. The CDR3 region has the DNA TGTGCCAGCAGCCCAAGTGGCGATCAGCCCCAGCATTTT. The whole variable domain, remainder taken from reference TRBV7-2 and TRBJ1-5, is GAGVSQSPSNKVTEKGKDVELRCDPISGHTALYWYRQSLGQGLEFLIYFQGNSAPDKSGLPSDRFSAERTGGSVSTLTIQRTQQEDSAVYLCASSPSGDQPQHFGDGTRLSIL.

V is TRBV25-1 and J is TRBJ2-1; tentatively, D is TRBD2 (5 bases). The CDR3 extends over 17 amino acids. The V end was cut by 6 bases, the J end by 2 bases, with 20 bases between. Per germline, CDR1 MGHDK and CDR2 SYGVNS. The CDR3 reads CASSEGLVSWAYNEQFF. The CDR3, as DNA: TGTGCCAGCAGCGAGGGTTTGGTTAGTTGGGCCTACAATGAGCAGTTCTTC.

The V gene is TRBV5-6, the J gene TRBJ2-2; 11 nucleotides match TRBD1. V lost 5 bases and J lost 5; bases outside the gene matches: 8. CDR3 length: 16 residues. Germline V lookup: CDR1 SGHDT, CDR2 YYEEEE. This chain's CDR3 is CASSLPGQGVTGELFF. CDR3 sequence (DNA): TGTGCCAGCAGTCTCCCGGGACAGGGGGTAACCGGGGAGCTGTTTTTT. Supplemented by reference TRBV5-6 and TRBJ2-2, the full variable domain reads DAGVTQSPTHLIKTRGQQVTLRCSPKSGHDTVSWYQQALGQGPQFIFQYYEEEERQRGNFPDRFSGHQFPNYSSELNVNALLLGDSALYLCASSLPGQGVTGELFFGEGSRLTVL.

This clonotype was detected a few times. V usage is TRBV27 and J usage is TRBJ2-1, with TRBD1 matching 11 bases. Trimming removed 3 bases from V and 8 bases from J; junction bases left unmatched: 3. Germline assignment: CDR1 MNHEY and CDR2 SMNVEV (reference sequence). This CDR3 has 14 residues. The CDR3 DNA reads as TGTGCCAGCAGTTTGGGACAGGGGGTCTATGAGCAGTTCTTC. Its protein is CASSLGQGVYEQFF.